The rows below give T cell receptor beta chains drawn from one sample of a study of human T cells and chemical hapten exposure. Via MiXCR, TCRdb re-called the RACE reads, giving one row per CDR3 protein. The repertoire holds around 99,000 distinct CDR3 sequences, with about a tenth as singletons. Specimen: whole blood, collected in connection with sensitization to the hapten diphenylcyclopropenone (DPC). The origin of the receptors is a woman between 40 and 50 years old with alopecia areata. Some clones in this sample may be carry-over from other donors' samples. Each CDR3 is given with its conserved first and last residue. D genes are given only for firm matches. Only part of the rows carry a size: once, few, many, or a class if the clone is expanded.

d_call	v_call	j_call	cdr3_length	clone_size	cdr3_aa	cdr3_nt
-	TRBV6-1	TRBJ2-4	14	many	CASSEATDWNIQYF	TGTGCCAGCAGTGAAGCAACAGATTGGAACATTCAGTACTTC
-	TRBV27	TRBJ1-5	15	-	CASSSAGRGGQPQHF	TGTGCCAGCAGTTCAGCAGGGCGGGGTGGACAGCCCCAGCATTTT
-	TRBV3-1	TRBJ2-1	13	few	CASSQEGGNEQFF	TGTGCCAGCAGCCAAGAAGGGGGAAATGAGCAGTTCTTC
-	TRBV7-9	TRBJ1-5	18	once	CVSTQPFLRDYSNQPQHF	TGTGTCAGCACCCAACCATTTTTAAGGGACTATAGCAATCAGCCCCAGCATTTT
TRBD1	TRBV2	TRBJ1-1	14	few	CASGLTGANTEAFF	TGTGCCAGCGGCCTAACAGGGGCCAACACTGAAGCTTTCTTT
TRBD2	TRBV18	TRBJ2-3	16	-	CASSPRLAGSTDTQYF	TGTGCCAGCTCACCGAGGCTAGCGGGGTCCACAGATACGCAGTATTTT
TRBD1	TRBV9	TRBJ2-7	14	many	CASSRSGQPYEQYF	TGTGCCAGCAGCCGCTCGGGACAGCCCTACGAGCAGTACTTC
-	TRBV5-4	TRBJ1-1	13	many	CASSSGPPTEAFF	TGTGCCAGCAGTTCGGGCCCCCCAACTGAAGCTTTCTTT
TRBD1	TRBV7-6	TRBJ1-3	16	many	CASSLTPGGSGNTIYF	TGTGCCAGCAGCTTAACCCCAGGGGGCTCCGGAAACACCATATATTTT
-	TRBV7-2	TRBJ2-3	13	many	CASSFALRDTQYF	TGTGCCAGCAGCTTTGCACTTAGAGATACGCAGTATTTT
-	TRBV28	TRBJ2-7	12	few	CASLTSSYEQYF	TGTGCCAGTCTGACAAGCTCCTACGAGCAGTACTTC
-	TRBV6-5	TRBJ2-5	16	few	CASSYNRVNWQETQYF	TGTGCCAGCAGTTACAACAGGGTCAATTGGCAAGAGACCCAGTACTTC
-	TRBV6-2/TRBV6-3	TRBJ2-6	14	few	CASNRAAGANVLTF	TGTGCCAGTAACAGGGCAGCAGGGGCCAACGTCCTGACTTTC
TRBD2	TRBV3-1	TRBJ2-1	17	few	CASSQGLADNAIYEQFF	TGTGCCAGCAGCCAAGGACTAGCGGATAACGCTATTTATGAGCAGTTCTTC
-	TRBV20-1	TRBJ1-2	14	-	CSARVGGGNYGYTF	TGCAGTGCTAGAGTGGGCGGGGGTAACTATGGCTACACCTTC
TRBD1	TRBV12-3/TRBV12-4	TRBJ1-4	15	few	CASSLGQAGNEKLFF	TGTGCCAGCAGTCTCGGACAGGCGGGGAATGAAAAACTGTTTTTT
-	TRBV10-2	TRBJ2-3	15	many	CASSDIRVGTDTQYF	TGCGCCAGCAGTGATATCAGGGTTGGCACAGATACGCAGTATTTT
-	TRBV14	TRBJ2-7	12	many	CASSPSVHEQYF	TGTGCCAGCAGCCCGAGCGTACACGAGCAGTACTTC
-	TRBV9	TRBJ1-1	14	-	CASSVSGGNTEAFF	TGTGCCAGCAGCGTAAGTGGGGGGAATACTGAAGCTTTCTTT
-	TRBV5-6	TRBJ1-5	14	many	CASSLPGLNQPQHF	TGTGCCAGCAGCTTGCCAGGGCTCAATCAGCCCCAGCATTTT
TRBD1	TRBV7-2	TRBJ1-1	16	few	CASSPQTGGRNTEAFF	TGTGCCAGCAGCCCTCAAACAGGGGGCCGGAACACTGAAGCTTTCTTT
TRBD1	TRBV12-3/TRBV12-4	TRBJ1-5	15	many	CASSPSDRAKPPQHF	TGTGCCAGCAGCCCATCTGACAGGGCTAAACCCCCCCAGCATTTT